These 20 T cell receptor beta chains were sequenced from one sample in a study of T cell repertoires in cytomegalovirus infection. In TCRdb, the reads were re-called with MiXCR into one record per CDR3 protein. The table shows about 900,000 distinct CDR3 sequences, with about a third occurring only once. Antigens for these TCRs are unknown. Sample: cultured CD8+ T cells from PBMCs, taken from culture after CMV antigen stimulation. These receptors all come from a human donor in good health (CMV status not recorded). Some clones in this sample may be carry-over from other donors' samples.

There are a few counts of this clonotype. The chain recombines TRBV19 with TRBJ2-7, with D hard to call. Deletions cut 7 bases from V and 0 bases from J, with 7 bases between. Germline CDR1 and CDR2: LNHDA and SQIVND (reference sequence). The CDR3 consists of 12 residues. The CDR3 is CASTSASYEQYF. CDR3 bases: TGTGCCAGTACCTCCGCCTCCTACGAGCAGTACTTC.

This clonotype was detected only a few times. One junction end disagrees with the germline gene, perhaps due to a read error. The chain recombines TRBV2 with TRBJ1-1; D ambiguous. The CDR3 is 11 residues long. Germline V gives CDR1 SNHLY, CDR2 FYNNEI. DNA for the CDR3: TGTGCCAGCAGTGAAATTGGTAGACTGCCCTTT. This encodes CASSEIGRLPF.

The J gene is TRBJ1-2, the V gene TRBV7-9; 8 nucleotides match TRBD1. The ends lost 5 bases at V and 7 bases at J; junction bases unmatched: 15. The CDR3 contains 16 residues. Per germline, CDR1 SEHNR and CDR2 FQNEAQ (reference sequence). CDR3: CASSTNPDREKAGYTF. CDR3 DNA sequence: TGTGCCAGCAGCACAAACCCGGACAGGGAGAAGGCTGGCTACACCTTC.

The chain has TRBV2 and TRBJ1-5; D uncertain. Trimming cost V 6 bases and J 0 bases, with 15 bases left between them. Germline CDR1 SNHLY, CDR2 FYNNEI. This CDR3 comprises 16 residues. CDR3 amino acids: CASSARRQNSNQPQHF. CDR3 in DNA: TGTGCCAGCAGCGCCCGCCGCCAGAATAGCAATCAGCCCCAGCATTTT.

This clonotype was counted ten times or more. This chain links TRBV7-6 with TRBJ2-2; 7 bases map to TRBD2. CDR3 length: 14 amino acids. V gave up 5 bases and J gave up 3 bases; unmatched junction bases: 3. Germline V gene lookup returns CDR1 SGHVS and CDR2 FNYEAQ. The CDR3 bases are TGTGCCAGCAGCCGGGACTACTACACCGGGGAGCTGTTTTTT. This translates into CASSRDYYTGELFF. Combining the CDR3 with reference TRBV7-6 and TRBJ2-2 gives the whole variable domain GAGVSQSPRYKVTKRGQDVALRCDPISGHVSLYWYRQALGQGPEFLTYFNYEAQQDKSGLPNDRFSAERPEGSISTLTIQRTEQRDSAMYRCASSRDYYTGELFFGEGSRLTVL.

V is TRBV12-3 or TRBV12-4 and J is TRBJ2-3; possibly TRBD1 or TRBD2 for D (6 bases each). The CDR3 spans 15 residues. Trimming pared 3 bases from V and 5 bases from J, leaving 15 bases between. This CDR3 reads CASSFRGLRRDTQYF. CDR3 bases: TGTGCCAGCAGTTTCCGGGGGCTGCGGAGAGATACGCAGTATTTT.

This clonotype occurred a few times. The chain has TRBV6-1 and TRBJ1-5; 12 bases are shared with TRBD1. J was trimmed by 7 bases and V by 5 bases; bases with no gene match: 9. The CDR3 sequence is 16 residues long. The germline V gene encodes CDR1 MNHNS and CDR2 SASEGT. This chain's CDR3 is CASSIRDRGPSQPQHF. CDR3 DNA sequence: TGTGCCAGCAGTATCCGGGACAGGGGGCCGAGCCAGCCCCAGCATTTT.

There are a few counts of this clonotype. This chain uses TRBV7-9 with TRBJ2-7; 11 positions match TRBD2. CDR3 length: 15 residues. Germline assignment: CDR1 SEHNR and CDR2 FQNEAQ (reference sequence). The ends lost 8 bases at V and 4 bases at J; junction bases unmatched: 10. The CDR3 here is CASDITSGGMYEQYF. Written as DNA, the CDR3 is TGTGCCAGCGACATTACTAGCGGGGGTATGTACGAGCAGTACTTC. The whole variable domain, filled in from reference TRBV7-9 and TRBJ2-7, reads DTGVSQNPRHKITKRGQNVTFRCDPISEHNRLYWYRQTLGQGPEFLTYFQNEAQLEKSRLLSDRFSAERPKGSFSTLEIQRTEQGDSAMYLCASDITSGGMYEQYFGPGTRLTVT.

This clonotype was observed a few times. The chain employs TRBV12-3 or TRBV12-4 and TRBJ1-5; TRBD1 matches at 7 bases. The CDR3 totals 15 residues. The trim removed 4 bases at V and 6 bases at J, leaving 9 bases unmatched. The CDR3 nucleotides read TGTGCCAGCAGTTCATCCGGGCAGGGGGGTCAGCCCCAGCATTTT. It translates to CASSSSGQGGQPQHF.

The rearrangement links TRBV6-1 to TRBJ1-6; 7 nucleotides match TRBD1. After removal of 5 bases from V and 11 bases from J, the junction contained 9 bases not matched to a gene. The CDR3 consists of 14 residues. Germline lookup yields CDR1 MNHNS and CDR2 SASEGT. The CDR3 loop reads CASSFRGVEAPLHF. DNA of the CDR3: TGTGCCAGCAGTTTCAGGGGGGTTGAAGCACCCCTCCACTTT.

This chain uses TRBV5-4 with TRBJ2-3; D call uncertain. Germline loops: CDR1 SGHNT, CDR2 YYREEE (reference sequence). The CDR3 totals 12 residues. Trimming removed 6 bases at V and 5 bases at J, with 10 bases between. CDR3 loop: CASTSVGDTQYF. The CDR3 DNA is TGTGCCAGCACCTCGGTGGGAGATACGCAGTATTTT.

The V call is TRBV4-3, the J call TRBJ2-5; D might be TRBD1 (5 bases). V dropped 1 base and J dropped 2 bases, with 11 bases sitting between them. The CDR3 is 15 amino acids. Looked up from germline, CDR1 is LGHNA and CDR2 is YSLEER. DNA of the CDR3: TGCGCCAGCAGCCAAGGTAGTTCAGGGCAAGAGACCCAGTACTTC. The encoded protein is CASSQGSSGQETQYF.

This chain joins TRBV5-5 and TRBJ2-5, with D perhaps TRBD2 (7 bases). The CDR3 covers 16 residues. Germline V gene sequence: CDR1 SGHKS, CDR2 YYEKEE (reference sequence). Trimming stripped 6 bases from V and 1 base from J, with 19 bases between. CDR3 loop: CASTRSRGGVQETQYF. CDR3 in DNA: TGTGCCAGCACCCGGTCTAGGGGGGGCGTCCAAGAGACCCAGTACTTC.

A note on this clonotype: This may stem from a read error, because a much larger clone lies one nucleotide away. The genes are TRBV7-6 and TRBJ2-1; D unclear. Germline V gene sequence: CDR1 SGHVS, CDR2 FNYEAQ. CDR3 length equals 15 residues. The CDR3 loop reads CTSSPDPLRYNEQFF. In DNA form, the CDR3 reads TGTACCAGCAGCCCGGACCCCCTGCGGTACAATGAGCAGTTCTTC.

The chain combines TRBV7-9 with TRBJ1-2; tentative D call: TRBD1 (6 bases). Trimming stripped 4 bases from V and 5 bases from J, with 14 bases between. The CDR3 loop spans 14 amino acids. Germline-derived CDR1 and CDR2 are SEHNR and FQNEAQ (reference sequence). CDR3 region: CASSSQQGAYGYTF. The CDR3 region has the DNA TGTGCCAGCAGCTCGCAACAGGGAGCATATGGCTACACCTTC.

In nucleotides, the CDR3 is TGTGCCAGCAGCTTTAAAGGGGGCCCCCAAGAGACCCAGTACTTC. Translation: CASSFKGGPQETQYF. This chain connects TRBV5-5 to TRBJ2-5, with 7 bases fitting TRBD1. The ends lost 2 bases at V and 1 base at J; junction bases unmatched: 5. Germline V lookup: CDR1 SGHKS, CDR2 YYEKEE (reference sequence). The CDR3 length is 15 residues.

As regards this clonotype: This clone may be a read error of a much larger clone one base away. The chain uses TRBV7-2 and TRBJ1-4, with D possibly being TRBD1 (5 bases). V was trimmed by 4 bases and J by 6 bases, leaving 15 bases between them. There are 15 residues in the CDR3. Germline V CDR1 and CDR2: SGHTA, FQGNSA. The CDR3 spells CASSSPRDPDEKLFF. Written as DNA, the CDR3 is TGTGCCAGCAGCTCGCCCAGGGATCCCGATGAAAAACTGTTTTTT.

This clonotype came up a few times. The DNA of the CDR3 is TGTGCCAGCTTTCGTGGTGGCACTGAAGCTTTCTTT. This sequence encodes CASFRGGTEAFF. The chain carries TRBV6-1 and TRBJ1-1; no firm D call. Germline loops: CDR1 MNHNS, CDR2 SASEGT. Trimming took off 8 bases at V and 4 bases at J, with 11 bases between the two ends. The CDR3 spans 12 residues.

This chain uses TRBV12-5 with TRBJ1-1, with 9 bases identical to TRBD1. CDR1 is LGHNT and CDR2 is FRNRAP in the germline V gene. The length of the CDR3 is 18 residues. V shed 4 bases, J shed 6 bases, and the junction held 18 bases outside the gene matches. Here the CDR3 DNA reads TGTGCTAGTGGTTCCCCCTTGTGGACAGGGGCCTTTCGACCTGAAGCTTTCTTT. The encoded protein is CASGSPLWTGAFRPEAFF.

The chain couples TRBV6-2 or TRBV6-3 to TRBJ2-1; tentatively, D is TRBD1 or TRBD2 (7 bases each). Trimming pared 2 bases from V and 7 bases from J, leaving 15 bases between. CDR1 MNHEY and CDR2 SVGEGT come from the germline V gene. CDR3 length: 15 amino acids. CDR3 coding DNA: TGTGCCAGCAGTTACCAGGGGGGGCCAATTAATGAGCAGTTCTTC. Residues: CASSYQGGPINEQFF.